This TCR beta chain was sequenced in a study of blood T cell repertoires in COVID-19. Sequencing used immunoSEQ multiplex PCR; TCRdb keeps in-frame clones, though not all of them. The top ten hold approximately 15% of the sample, which has over 85,000 clones, more than 75% seen once. The CDR3 consists of 14 residues. Germline V gene lookup returns CDR1 SEHNR and CDR2 FQNEAQ (reference sequence). Trimming pared 1 base from V and 6 bases from J, leaving 10 bases between. The genes are TRBV7-9 and TRBJ2-1; no clear D. This TCR derives from a human donor in a cohort sampled during active COVID-19. What was sequenced was peripheral blood. CDR3 residues: CASSLGQVGNEQFF. CDR3 bases: TGTGCCAGCAGCTTAGGTCAGGTAGGCAATGAGCAGTTCTTC. Full variable domain (rest looked up from reference TRBV7-9 and TRBJ2-1): DTGVSQNPRHKITKRGQNVTFRCDPISEHNRLYWYRQTLGQGPEFLTYFQNEAQLEKSRLLSDRFSAERPKGSFSTLEIQRTEQGDSAMYLCASSLGQVGNEQFFGPGTRLTVL.